The TCR beta chain under discussion was sequenced for a study of PD-L1 blockade in urothelial cancer. About the study: Patients, treated from about 2014 onward, received atezolizumab 1,200 mg intravenously every 3 weeks.

Time point noted: peripheral blood 6 weeks after treatment start. Measured with immunoSEQ multiplex PCR; TCRdb has only the in-frame clones, and not every one. Here the sample spans 40,000 to 55,000 clones, about 90% being singletons. Sequencing used PBMCs, obtained around atezolizumab (anti-PD-L1) treatment. This sequence originates from a man aged 70 or older with urothelial cancer.

The CDR3 reads CASSGTSGNYEQFF. CDR3 nucleotide sequence: TGCGCCAGCAGTGGGACTAGCGGGAACTATGAGCAGTTCTTC. The J gene is TRBJ2-1, the V gene TRBV5-1; TRBD2 aligns across 13 bases. V shed 5 bases and J 8 bases; nucleotides not matched to a gene: 4. CDR1 and CDR2 (germline): SGHRS, YFSETQ. This CDR3 region has 14 residues.